This T cell receptor beta chain was sequenced during a study of T cell clusters in autoimmune cytopenias. Roughly 38,000 genome equivalents of blood DNA were amplified for TRB. TRB rearrangements were amplified by touch-down multiplex PCR with mixed TRB-A/B primers. TCRdb re-called the multiplex PCR reads and catalogs CDR3 proteins one per entry, DNA excluded. This repertoire includes 2,500 to 3,500 distinct CDR3 sequences. CDR1 MNHEY and CDR2 SVGEGT come from the germline V gene. The CDR3 is 14 residues long. Its frequency marks this clonotype as medium-sized. The receptor's source is a human donor with an autoimmune cytopenia or autoimmune hepatitis (not recorded which). The sequenced sample was peripheral blood. The chain has TRBV6-2 or TRBV6-3 and TRBJ2-7; no DNA is available, so the TRBD1 call from TCRdb remains unchecked. The CDR3 loop reads CASSPGGEIHEQYF.